The clone carrying this T cell receptor (beta chain) occurred many times. TCRdb reprocessed the RT-PCR reads with MiXCR, giving one entry per CDR3 protein. Here the sample spans 650,000 to 800,000 distinct CDR3 sequences, approximately 15% being singletons. CDR1 and CDR2 (germline): SQVTM, ANQGSEA. The V segment lost 6 bases and the J segment 4 bases; nucleotides outside the gene matches: 5. The CDR3 has 13 residues. The chain employs TRBV29-1 and TRBJ1-1, with 10 nucleotides matching TRBD1. This sequence was found in a female donor in good health, serving as a healthy control. The sample was memory CD4+ T cells from blood. This chain's CDR3 is CSVDRGLRTEAFF. Here the CDR3 DNA reads TGCAGCGTCGACAGGGGGCTGCGCACTGAAGCTTTCTTT.